Listed here are 20 T cell receptor beta chains from one sample, sequenced in a study of blood T cell repertoires in COVID-19. The table came from immunoSEQ multiplex PCR; TCRdb's copy has only in-frame clones and leaves some out. The repertoire includes approximately 330,000 clones, approximately 86% of them detected once, and about 4.2% sits in the top ten. Sequencing was done on a sample of PBMCs or T cells enriched from blood (not recorded which). Receptor source: a woman in her 40s with acute COVID-19.

The DNA of the CDR3 is TGTGCCAGCAGCTTAGCGCGGGGAAGTAATGAAAAACTGTTTTTT. It translates to CASSLARGSNEKLFF. V gene TRBV7-9 combines with J gene TRBJ1-4; D gene ambiguous. Germline-derived CDR1 and CDR2 are SEHNR and FQNEAQ (reference sequence). The CDR3 totals 15 residues. V was trimmed by 0 bases and J by 4 bases, leaving 9 bases between them.

The rearrangement joins TRBV2 to TRBJ2-5; D is undetermined. CDR1 is SNHLY and CDR2 is FYNNEI in the germline V gene. The V and J ends lost 3 bases and 2 bases respectively, with 7 bases between them. This CDR3 is built from 13 residues. The CDR3 loop is CASSDGYQETQYF. CDR3 coding DNA: TGTGCCAGCAGTGACGGTTATCAAGAGACCCAGTACTTC.

This chain links TRBV7-3 with TRBJ1-1, with D possibly being TRBD1 (6 bases). V was shortened by 6 bases and J by 5 bases, with 19 bases between the two germline ends. The CDR3 is 15 residues long. Per the germline V gene, CDR1 is SGHTA and CDR2 is FQGTGA. CDR3 loop: CASSLRAGVKTEAFF. CDR3 bases: TGTGCCAGCAGTTTGAGGGCAGGGGTCAAGACTGAAGCTTTCTTT.

The chain has TRBV6-6 and TRBJ1-2; 7 nucleotides align to TRBD1. Looked up from germline, CDR1 is MNHNY and CDR2 is SVGAGI (reference sequence). CDR3 length: 12 amino acids. The ends lost 8 bases at V and 5 bases at J; junction bases unmatched: 5. CDR3 region: CASHRGAYGYTF. The DNA for the CDR3 is TGTGCCAGCCACAGGGGTGCGTATGGCTACACCTTC.

This chain uses TRBV24-1 with TRBJ2-1; 10 bases are a match to TRBD1. Germline CDR1 is KGHDR and CDR2 is SFDVKD. The CDR3 sequence is 14 residues long. Germline trimming cut 3 bases from V and 10 bases from J; bases unmatched to any gene: 5. The CDR3 protein is CATSDGDRGGEQFF. CDR3 nucleotides: TGTGCCACCAGTGATGGGGACAGGGGAGGCGAGCAGTTCTTC.

This chain links TRBV7-2 with TRBJ2-3; 8 nucleotides match TRBD2. CDR3 length: 15 amino acids. CDR1 and CDR2 from the germline V gene are SGHTA and FQGNSA. Germline trimming cut 1 base from V and 4 bases from J; bases unmatched to any gene: 4. The CDR3 DNA follows: TGTGCCAGCAGCTTAGTCGGGACTAGACCAGATACGCAGTATTTT. It yields the protein CASSLVGTRPDTQYF.

This chain uses TRBV5-1 with TRBJ2-1, with 7 nucleotides matching TRBD1. The CDR3 covers 15 residues. Germline-derived CDR1 and CDR2 are SGHRS and YFSETQ. Trimming at V came to 3 bases and at J to 4 bases, leaving 7 bases not matched to a gene. CDR3 nucleotides: TGCGCCAGCAGCTCGACAGGGCTGAGGTACAATGAGCAGTTCTTC. Translated, it gives CASSSTGLRYNEQFF.

V and J are TRBV18 and TRBJ2-3; 10 bases map to TRBD2. The trim removed 8 bases at V and 1 base at J, leaving 3 bases unmatched. Per germline, CDR1 KGHSH and CDR2 LQKENI. The CDR3 runs 14 residues. CDR3 residues: CASAGTSGTDTQYF. Here the CDR3 DNA reads TGTGCCAGCGCCGGGACTAGCGGCACAGATACGCAGTATTTT.

The chain links TRBV5-1 to TRBJ2-7; the match to TRBD2 covers 12 bases. Trimming removed 0 bases from V and 7 bases from J; junction bases left unmatched: 17. The CDR3 is 19 amino acids. CDR1 is SGHRS, CDR2 YFSETQ, per germline. CDR3 protein: CASSLAPGLAGQSRREQYF. For the CDR3, the DNA is TGCGCCAGCAGCTTGGCGCCGGGACTAGCGGGCCAGAGCCGTAGGGAGCAGTACTTC.

This clone occurred once. The V and J genes are TRBV5-4 and TRBJ2-1; 8 bases are a match to TRBD2. The V and J ends lost 0 bases and 6 bases, in that order; junction bases with no gene match: 8. The CDR3 consists of 16 residues. CDR1 and CDR2 (germline): SGHNT, YYREEE (reference sequence). CDR3 DNA sequence: TGTGCCAGCAGCTTGGGGGCGGGGGGACGTAGCAATGAGCAGTTCTTC. This sequence encodes CASSLGAGGRSNEQFF.

V is TRBV29-1 and J is TRBJ1-1; D gene unclear. V dropped 3 bases and J dropped 0 bases, with 8 bases sitting between them. The germline V gene encodes CDR1 SQVTM and CDR2 ANQGSEA. CDR3 size: 13 residues. The CDR3 DNA reads as TGCAGCGTTGATTCACACATGAACACTGAAGCTTTCTTT. Protein product: CSVDSHMNTEAFF.

V is TRBV5-1 and J is TRBJ2-1; TRBD1 matches at 10 bases. The ends lost 2 bases at V and 7 bases at J; junction bases unmatched: 9. This CDR3 region has 16 residues. Germline CDR1 is SGHRS and CDR2 is YFSETQ. In DNA form, the CDR3 reads TGCGCCAGCAGCTTCCCCGACAGGGGGCGCAGAAATGAGCAGTTCTTC. Its protein product is CASSFPDRGRRNEQFF.

The chain combines TRBV5-6 with TRBJ1-3, with 10 bases that match TRBD1. J was trimmed by 2 bases and V by 3 bases; bases with no gene match: 8. This CDR3 has 17 amino acids. Germline loops: CDR1 SGHDT, CDR2 YYEEEE. The CDR3: CASSYFRDRGAGNTIYF. CDR3 sequence (DNA): TGTGCCAGCAGCTATTTTAGGGACAGGGGAGCTGGAAACACCATATATTTT.

This chain connects TRBV7-8 to TRBJ1-3, with 7 bases lining up with TRBD1. CDR1 SGHVS and CDR2 FQNEAQ come from the germline V gene. The V segment lost 5 bases and the J segment 4 bases; nucleotides outside the gene matches: 8. The CDR3 runs 15 residues. The CDR3: CASSEDRVTGNTIYF. CDR3 DNA sequence: TGTGCCAGCAGCGAAGACAGGGTGACAGGAAACACCATATATTTT.

CDR3 protein: CASGPPRGTRIGEQYF. The CDR3 DNA follows: TGTGCTAGTGGCCCCCCCAGGGGAACTAGGATTGGGGAGCAGTACTTC. The chain uses TRBV12-5 and TRBJ2-7; tentatively, D is TRBD1 (6 bases). V was pared by 6 bases and J by 7 bases, with 25 bases between. The CDR3 sequence is 16 residues long. Germline values: CDR1 LGHNT, CDR2 FRNRAP. Supplemented by reference TRBV12-5 and TRBJ2-7, the full variable domain reads DARVTQTPRHKVTEMGQEVTMRCQPILGHNTVFWYRQTMMQGLELLAYFRNRAPLDDSGMPKDRFSAEMPDATLATLKIQPSEPRDSAVYFCASGPPRGTRIGEQYFGPGTRLTVT.

This clone was seen a few times. The chain carries TRBV11-2 and TRBJ1-2; the D gene is possibly TRBD1 (5 bases). The V end was cut by 0 bases, the J end by 7 bases, with 9 bases between. CDR3 size: 13 residues. Germline V gene sequence: CDR1 SGHAT, CDR2 FQNNGV. The CDR3 loop is CASSLEGAPGYTF. The CDR3 coding sequence is TGTGCCAGCAGCTTAGAAGGGGCGCCTGGCTACACCTTC.

The rearrangement uses TRBV7-2 and TRBJ2-5; 8 bases fit TRBD2. Germline CDR1 reads SGHTA; CDR2 reads FQGNSA. V lost 1 base and J lost 5; bases outside the gene matches: 6. The CDR3 has 15 amino acids. As DNA, the CDR3 is TGTGCCAGCAGCTTAGGTAGCGGGACCGGGGAGACCCAGTACTTC. It specifies CASSLGSGTGETQYF.

The chain joins TRBV28 to TRBJ2-1; no definite D call. The CDR3 has 13 amino acids. CDR1 and CDR2 from the germline V gene are MDHEN and SYDVKM. The V end lost 10 bases, the J end lost 0 bases, and 10 bases lay between the germline ends. The CDR3 DNA sequence: TGTGCCACCCGACACGGCTCCTACAATGAGCAGTTCTTC. This translates into CATRHGSYNEQFF. Complete variable domain (other parts from reference TRBV28 and TRBJ2-1): DVKVTQSSRYLVKRTGEKVFLECVQDMDHENMFWYRQDPGLGLRLIYFSYDVKMKEKGDIPEGYSVSREKKERFSLILESASTNQTSMYLCATRHGSYNEQFFGPGTRLTVL.

The genes are TRBV28 and TRBJ1-1; 8 nucleotides line up with TRBD1. This CDR3 has 14 residues. Germline trimming cut 6 bases from V and 5 bases from J; bases unmatched to any gene: 8. Germline CDR1 MDHEN, CDR2 SYDVKM. CDR3 sequence: CASSRTGGFTEAFF. The DNA of the CDR3 is TGTGCCAGCAGCCGTACAGGGGGGTTTACTGAAGCTTTCTTT.

The rearrangement uses TRBV5-1 and TRBJ2-7; D unresolved. Trimming pared 0 bases from V and 0 bases from J, leaving 7 bases between. The CDR3 covers 14 residues. CDR1 is SGHRS and CDR2 is YFSETQ in the germline V gene. The CDR3 protein is CASSLGLSSYEQYF. Written as DNA, the CDR3 is TGCGCCAGCAGCTTGGGACTGAGCTCCTACGAGCAGTACTTC.